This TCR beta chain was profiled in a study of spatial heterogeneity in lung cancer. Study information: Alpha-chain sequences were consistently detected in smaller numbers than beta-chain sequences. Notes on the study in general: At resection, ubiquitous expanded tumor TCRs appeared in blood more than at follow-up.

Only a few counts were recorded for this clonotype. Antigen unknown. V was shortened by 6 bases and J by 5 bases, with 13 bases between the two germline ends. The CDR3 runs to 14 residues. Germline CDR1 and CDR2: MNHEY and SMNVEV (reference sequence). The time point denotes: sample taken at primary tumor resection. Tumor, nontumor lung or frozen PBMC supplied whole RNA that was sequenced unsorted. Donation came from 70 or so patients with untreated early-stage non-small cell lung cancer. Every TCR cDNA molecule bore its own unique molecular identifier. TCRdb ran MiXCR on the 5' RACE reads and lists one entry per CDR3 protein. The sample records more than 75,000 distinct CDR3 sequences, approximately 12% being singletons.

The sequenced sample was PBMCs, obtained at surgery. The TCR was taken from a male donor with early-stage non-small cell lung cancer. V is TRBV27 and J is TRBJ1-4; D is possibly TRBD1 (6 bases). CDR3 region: CASRETGPNEKLFF. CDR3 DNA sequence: TGTGCCAGCAGGGAGACAGGTCCGAATGAAAAACTGTTTTTT.